This TCR beta chain is drawn from a study of blood T cell repertoires in COVID-19 (dated by TCRdb to 2019 to 2021). Regarding the study in general: Collaborator samples came from the United States, Italy and Spain and covered acute and convalescent phases of COVID-19. The material from the prospective study consisted of cDNA or gDNA derived from T cells, B-cell-depleted T cells, or PBMCs. Where available, HLA class I and class II types were obtained from metadata supplied by the sample provider rather than from assay-based typing. The samples were drawn from two sources: the first 160 participants of the ongoing ImmuneRACE study, and 1,000 to 1,500 subjects contributed by 6 global collaborators. The repertoires were released in a freely available public database intended as a resource for research on the immune response to SARS-CoV-2. Nearly every sample came with metadata listing a de-identified subject ID, COVID-19 status, age in years and sex. Deeply sampled blood TCRbeta repertoires from subjects exposed to, actively infected with, or recovered from COVID-19 were included in the dataset.

With regard to this clone: Its antigen specificity is not known. Base qualities are missing; no much larger clone stands one base away.

General conclusions and limits of the study: The amount of clinical and demographic metadata varied by source and participant and was provided uncurated.

TCRbeta CDR3 regions were amplified from genomic DNA using the immunoSEQ Assay, a bias-controlled multiplex PCR. From the authors' description of their analysis: The number of nucleated cells in each sample was estimated by amplification of reference gene primers within the assay. To quantify the absolute abundance of each unique TCRbeta CDR3 rearrangement, sequence reads were collapsed and filtered. For each sample, productive Simpson clonality was calculated as the square root of Simpson's diversity index across productive rearrangements. TCRdb took this table from immuneACCESS and kept in-frame rearrangements with V and J called. Such tables lack part of the clones; where checked against another copy, unresolved V genes explain under half of the gap, and the rest is unexplained. V, J and clone size are those of that table, while D and trimming were read from the DNA. A total of approximately 26,000 clones appear in this sample, 80% to 90% of them only once. The top ten clonotypes cover around 2.8% of the sample.

V is pruned by 1 base and J by 4 bases, leaving 8 bases of the junction without a gene match. Counted from cysteine to phenylalanine, this CDR3 has 18 amino acids. Just CDR3 DNA is preserved here, 54 bases in frame from base 1. CDR1 and CDR2 are read off the germline V gene as WSHSY and SAAADI. Whole blood was collected in K2EDTA tubes by collaborating institutions according to the institutions' own protocols. For TCRbeta analysis, collaborator samples were shipped as frozen whole blood, as isolated PBMCs, or as DNA extracted from either sample type. Sequenced sample: peripheral blood. This receptor was taken from a human donor in a cohort sampled during active COVID-19. Recombination linked TRBV10-2 to TRBJ2-1, with 12 bases in between that match TRBD2. CDR3 sequence: CASSEFILAGGKYNEQFF. The DNA is TGCGCCAGCAGTGAGTTTATTCTAGCGGGGGGGAAATACAATGAGCAGTTCTTC.